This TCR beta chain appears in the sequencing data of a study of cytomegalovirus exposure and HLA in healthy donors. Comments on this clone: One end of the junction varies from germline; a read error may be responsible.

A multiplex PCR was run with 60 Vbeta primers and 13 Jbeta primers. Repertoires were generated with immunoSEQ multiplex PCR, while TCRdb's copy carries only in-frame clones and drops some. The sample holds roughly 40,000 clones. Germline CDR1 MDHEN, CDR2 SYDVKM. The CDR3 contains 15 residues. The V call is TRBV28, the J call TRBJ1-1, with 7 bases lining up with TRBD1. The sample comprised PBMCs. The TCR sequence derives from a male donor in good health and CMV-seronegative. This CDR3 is CASSLSGTVNTEAFF. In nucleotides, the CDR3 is TGTGCCAGCAGCTTATCCGGGACAGTGAACACTGAAGCTTTCTTT.